A single sample gave rise to the 24 T cell receptor beta chains below, sequenced in a study of blood T cell repertoires in COVID-19. TCRdb's copy holds only in-frame clones and misses some; the assay was immunoSEQ multiplex PCR. The sample contains around 300,000 clones, 86% of which appear only once. Sequencing used peripheral blood. All receptors come from a woman in her twenties or thirties with active or convalescent COVID-19.

The genes are TRBV28 and TRBJ1-2, with 10 bases aligning to TRBD1. This CDR3 comprises 14 residues. Germline-derived CDR1 and CDR2 are MDHEN and SYDVKM. V shed 5 bases and J 8 bases; nucleotides not matched to a gene: 8. This CDR3 is CASSLPGQGKGYTF. Here the CDR3 DNA reads TGTGCCAGCAGTCTCCCGGGACAGGGGAAGGGCTACACCTTC.

The chain joins TRBV18 to TRBJ1-4; D remains unclear. The V end was cut by 4 bases, the J end by 5 bases, with 5 bases between. Per the germline V gene, CDR1 is KGHSH and CDR2 is LQKENI. The CDR3 sequence is 12 residues long. The CDR3 is CASSLANEKLFF. The CDR3 DNA follows: TGTGCCAGCTCACTGGCAAATGAAAAACTGTTTTTT. Combining the CDR3 with reference TRBV18 and TRBJ1-4 gives the whole variable domain NAGVMQNPRHLVRRRGQEARLRCSPMKGHSHVYWYRQLPEEGLKFMVYLQKENIIDESGMPKERFSAEFPKEGPSILRIQQVVRGDSAAYFCASSLANEKLFFGSGTQLSVL.

The chain combines TRBV5-5 with TRBJ1-4, with 7 bases that match TRBD1. This CDR3 spans 14 amino acids. The V gene's germline CDR1 is SGHKS and CDR2 YYEKEE (reference sequence). V lost 4 bases to trimming and J lost 6 bases; unmatched junction nucleotides: 6. This CDR3 is CASSPPDRHEKLFF. CDR3 DNA sequence: TGTGCCAGCAGCCCCCCGGACAGGCATGAAAAACTGTTTTTT.

The chain links TRBV19 to TRBJ1-1, with D perhaps matching TRBD1 (6 bases). The germline V gene has CDR1 LNHDA and CDR2 SQIVND (reference sequence). The CDR3 covers 14 residues. The V and J ends lost 5 bases and 0 bases respectively, with 10 bases between them. The CDR3 nucleotides read TGTGCCAGTAGTGTCACAGGGATGAACACTGAAGCTTTCTTT. Translating gives CASSVTGMNTEAFF.

The sample holds a few counts of this clone. The chain recombines TRBV4-1 with TRBJ2-3; 7 bases fit TRBD2. This CDR3 has 16 residues. In germline, CDR1 is MGHRA, CDR2 YSYEKL. After removal of 1 base from V and 0 bases from J, the junction contained 4 bases not matched to a gene. The CDR3 region has the DNA TGCGCCAGCAGCCAAGGGAGCGGGGATAGCACAGATACGCAGTATTTT. It specifies CASSQGSGDSTDTQYF.

This sequence joins TRBV7-9 and TRBJ1-4; D is possibly TRBD1 (5 bases). Germline-derived CDR1 and CDR2 are SEHNR and FQNEAQ (reference sequence). The CDR3 is made up of 17 amino acids. Trimming left V 2 bases short and J 4 bases short, with 17 bases between. Written as DNA, the CDR3 is TGTGCCAGCAGCTTAAAAGGCCAGGGCAGGTTTAATGAAAAACTGTTTTTT. The encoded protein is CASSLKGQGRFNEKLFF.

The J gene is TRBJ2-5, the V gene TRBV5-1; possible D gene TRBD1, 6 bases. The germline V gene has CDR1 SGHRS and CDR2 YFSETQ. The V and J ends lost 2 bases and 2 bases respectively, with 10 bases between them. This CDR3 contains 14 residues. The CDR3 here is CASSFGQQQETQYF. The CDR3 bases are TGCGCCAGCAGCTTCGGACAGCAGCAAGAGACCCAGTACTTC.

The chain carries TRBV5-5 and TRBJ1-1, with D tentatively TRBD1 (5 bases). The CDR3 extends over 13 amino acids. In germline, CDR1 is SGHKS, CDR2 YYEKEE (reference sequence). Trimming pared 3 bases from V and 8 bases from J, leaving 14 bases between. The CDR3 bases are TGTGCCAGCAGCTACCCCGACAGCCTAGAAGCTTTCTTT. It translates to CASSYPDSLEAFF.

This clone was detected only once. The chain has TRBV7-2 and TRBJ2-5; TRBD2 matches at 7 bases. Germline trimming cut 4 bases from V and 5 bases from J; bases unmatched to any gene: 4. The CDR3 is made up of 13 amino acids. Germline-derived CDR1 and CDR2 are SGHTA and FQGNSA. CDR3 amino acids: CASSSGGLETQYF. Written as DNA, the CDR3 is TGTGCCAGCAGCTCCGGGGGGTTGGAGACCCAGTACTTC.

This clone was counted only a few times. This chain joins TRBV29-1 and TRBJ2-3, with unresolved D. The germline V gene has CDR1 SQVTM and CDR2 ANQGSEA. V lost 3 bases and J lost 6, with 10 bases in between. The CDR3 covers 12 residues. The CDR3 DNA follows: TGCAGCGTTGATTTCCTCGGTGATACGCAGTATTTT. It yields the protein CSVDFLGDTQYF.

This chain links TRBV5-1 with TRBJ2-5; TRBD1 might be the D (6 bases). The CDR3 consists of 13 residues. Trimming removed 0 bases from V and 5 bases from J, with 8 bases in between. Germline CDR1 and CDR2: SGHRS and YFSETQ. The CDR3 here is CASSLAGAETQYF. CDR3 DNA: TGCGCCAGCAGCTTGGCAGGGGCCGAGACCCAGTACTTC.

CDR3 in amino acids: CASSLRQGIYGYTF. The DNA of the CDR3 is TGTGCCAGCAGTTTAAGGCAGGGTATCTATGGCTACACCTTC. This sequence joins TRBV27 and TRBJ1-2; the D gene is possibly TRBD1 (5 bases). Germline CDR1 reads MNHEY; CDR2 reads SMNVEV (reference sequence). The V and J ends lost 2 bases and 4 bases respectively, with 11 bases between them. This CDR3 region has 14 residues.

This clone has only a few counts. J is TRBJ1-5 and V is TRBV19; D possibly corresponds to TRBD1 (5 bases). The CDR3 has 13 amino acids. Trimming stripped 6 bases from V and 7 bases from J, with 13 bases between. In germline, CDR1 is LNHDA, CDR2 SQIVND (reference sequence). The CDR3 loop reads CASRGGIGQPQHF. The DNA of the CDR3 is TGTGCCAGTAGGGGGGGAATCGGGCAGCCCCAGCATTTT.

This clone was counted between two and nine times. The V call is TRBV14, the J call TRBJ2-7; 11 bases map to TRBD1. This CDR3 spans 15 amino acids. CDR1 and CDR2 from the germline V gene are SGHDN and FVKESK. The J segment lost 3 bases and the V segment lost 4 bases, leaving 5 bases of the junction unmatched. The CDR3 region has the DNA TGTGCCAGCAGCCCAACCGGGACAGGGGGCTACGAGCAGTACTTC. Translated, it gives CASSPTGTGGYEQYF.

The chain has TRBV25-1 and TRBJ2-5; 8 bases fit TRBD2. V lost 6 bases, J lost 5 bases, and 14 bases stayed unmatched. Germline values: CDR1 MGHDK, CDR2 SYGVNS. The CDR3 totals 16 residues. CDR3 in amino acids: CASSARTGGPYETQYF. The CDR3 coding sequence is TGTGCCAGCAGCGCAAGAACGGGGGGGCCTTATGAGACCCAGTACTTC. The full variable domain, completed using reference TRBV25-1 and TRBJ2-5, is EADIYQTPRYLVIGTGKKITLECSQTMGHDKMYWYQQDPGMELHLIHYSYGVNSTEKGDLSSESTVSRIRTEHFPLTLESARPSHTSQYLCASSARTGGPYETQYFGPGTRLLVL.

Regarding this clone: The sample holds other DNA sequences that translate to the same CDR3. V usage is TRBV9 and J usage is TRBJ2-3, with D hard to call. CDR1 and CDR2 (germline): SGDLS, YYNGEE. V lost 4 bases and J 3 bases, leaving 6 bases between the germline ends. The CDR3 length is 12 residues. The CDR3 nucleotides are TGTGCCAGCAGCCCTTATACAGATACGCAGTATTTT. It codes for CASSPYTDTQYF.

V usage is TRBV24-1 and J usage is TRBJ2-2, with D perhaps TRBD1 (6 bases). The CDR3 contains 16 residues. The V and J ends lost 3 bases and 7 bases respectively, with 17 bases between them. The germline gives CDR1 KGHDR, CDR2 SFDVKD. DNA for the CDR3: TGTGCCACCAGTGATAACAGGGATACTCTCTTCGGGGAGCTGTTTTTT. Protein: CATSDNRDTLFGELFF.

The chain is built from TRBV5-1 and TRBJ1-6, with D perhaps TRBD1 (6 bases). This CDR3 comprises 15 residues. Germline lookup yields CDR1 SGHRS and CDR2 YFSETQ. The V end lost 6 bases, the J end lost 7 bases, and 17 bases lay between the germline ends. The CDR3 reads CASTTMGAMNSPLHF. DNA of the CDR3: TGCGCCAGCACCACTATGGGGGCTATGAATTCACCCCTCCACTTT.

J is TRBJ2-5 and V is TRBV5-1, with 9 bases aligning to TRBD2. The V and J ends lost 2 bases and 4 bases, in that order; junction bases with no gene match: 9. CDR3 length equals 16 residues. The germline V gene encodes CDR1 SGHRS and CDR2 YFSETQ. The CDR3 nucleotides read TGCGCCAGCAGCTTCGCGAGCGGGGGGAGGAGAGAGACCCAGTACTTC. It codes for CASSFASGGRRETQYF. Looking up the rest from reference TRBV5-1 and TRBJ2-5 gives the full variable domain: KAGVTQTPRYLIKTRGQQVTLSCSPISGHRSVSWYQQTPGQGLQFLFEYFSETQRNKGNFPGRFSGRQFSNSRSEMNVSTLELGDSALYLCASSFASGGRRETQYFGPGTRLLVL.

The chain carries TRBV9 and TRBJ2-2, with D uncertain. The length of the CDR3 is 12 residues. Trimming took off 4 bases at V and 9 bases at J, with 10 bases between the two ends. The V gene's germline CDR1 is SGDLS and CDR2 YYNGEE. The DNA for the CDR3 is TGTGCCAGCAGCTACATGATGAGGGAGCTGTTTTTT. It codes for CASSYMMRELFF.

The chain combines TRBV24-1 with TRBJ2-1; D perhaps matches TRBD1 (6 bases). Deletions cut 3 bases from V and 7 bases from J, with 18 bases between. The CDR3 totals 16 residues. Germline values: CDR1 KGHDR, CDR2 SFDVKD. This CDR3 is CATSDRTVLNLNEQFF. The CDR3 nucleotides are TGTGCCACCAGTGATCGGACAGTACTAAACCTTAATGAGCAGTTCTTC.

This clone was counted between two and nine times. The V gene is TRBV18, the J gene TRBJ1-1, with D perhaps matching TRBD1 (6 bases). The CDR3 sequence is 16 residues long. CDR1 is KGHSH, CDR2 LQKENI, per germline. Trimming removed 3 bases at V and 1 base at J, with 15 bases between. CDR3 residues: CASSPVNGQRNTEAFF. The CDR3 DNA reads TGTGCCAGCTCACCGGTCAATGGACAGAGGAACACTGAAGCTTTCTTT.

The genes are TRBV6-5 and TRBJ1-2; a possible D gene is TRBD1 (5 bases). V was shortened by 5 bases and J by 7 bases, with 20 bases between the two germline ends. The germline V gene has CDR1 MNHEY and CDR2 SVGAGI. CDR3 length: 15 residues. The CDR3 sequence: CASSPLVQAVSGYTF. CDR3 in DNA: TGTGCCAGCAGTCCTCTGGTACAGGCAGTCAGTGGCTACACCTTC.

This clone was counted once. The V call is TRBV12-5, the J call TRBJ1-2; 9 positions match TRBD1. CDR3 length: 16 amino acids. V gave up 6 bases and J gave up 8 bases; unmatched junction bases: 16. Germline-derived CDR1 and CDR2 are LGHNT and FRNRAP. The DNA for the CDR3 is TGTGCTAGTGGAATCCAGCCGGGACAGGGTCTTTACGGCTACACCTTC. It codes for CASGIQPGQGLYGYTF.